The clone carrying this T cell receptor (beta chain) was found a few times. The antigen is unknown. This sample is drawn from a study of blood T cells in healthy people across ages. Whole-study findings and limits: Roughly linear age-related decline in beta diversity appeared, significant by age 40.

A J-beta primer mix and a sample-barcoded 5' primer were used in a second PCR of roughly 7 to 12 cycles. TCRdb analysed the 5' RACE reads with MiXCR anew, one entry per CDR3 protein. The sample lists hundreds of thousands of distinct CDR3 sequences; about 30% were seen once. This CDR3 is built from 15 residues. CDR1 and CDR2 (germline): SGHTS, YDEGEE. Deletions cut 4 bases from V and 0 bases from J, with 11 bases between. What was sequenced was blood. The source of this sequence is a woman at least 80 years old in good health. The genes are TRBV5-8 and TRBJ1-5, with D perhaps matching TRBD1 (6 bases). Here the CDR3 reads CASSRGTNSNQPQHF. CDR3 bases: TGTGCCAGCAGCCGGGGGACAAATAGCAATCAGCCCCAGCATTTT.